The next 24 T cell receptor beta chains were all read from a single sample in a study of breast tumors, draining lymph nodes, adjacent tissues. TCRdb itself ran the multiplex PCR reads through MiXCR, one entry per CDR3 protein. Altogether about 21,000 distinct CDR3 sequences are present, roughly 50% being singletons, with the ten largest covering less than 9.5%. The specimen sequenced was breast tumor tissue. The origin of the receptors is a female donor with breast cancer. Some clones in this sample may be carry-over from other donors' samples.

In this sample, this clonotype turned up once. The junction does not match germline at one end; this may be a read error. The genes are TRBV7-3 and TRBJ2-5; D may correspond to TRBD1 or TRBD2 (7 bases each). This CDR3 spans 15 amino acids. Looked up from germline, CDR1 is SGHTA and CDR2 is FQGTGA. The CDR3 DNA sequence: TGTGCCAGCAGCTGGGGGGGAGGGGGCCGGGAGACCCAGCACTTC. Protein product: CASSWGGGGRETQHF.

At least ten counts were recorded for this clonotype. The chain joins TRBV19 to TRBJ2-7, with D perhaps TRBD2 (6 bases). This CDR3 spans 13 amino acids. Germline V gene data show CDR1 as LNHDA and CDR2 as SQIVND (reference sequence). Trimming cost V 3 bases and J 4 bases, with 10 bases left between them. The CDR3 sequence is CASSISRGYEQYF. The CDR3 DNA reads TGTGCCAGTAGTATTTCGCGGGGATACGAGCAGTACTTC.

This clonotype was counted many times. A much larger clonotype is one base distant, so this may be a read error. The chain has TRBV7-6 and TRBJ1-4; weak D call: TRBD1 (5 bases). Trimming left V 3 bases short and J 8 bases short, with 13 bases between. The CDR3 runs 14 residues. CDR1 and CDR2 (germline): SGHVS, FNYEAQ. CDR3 sequence: CASSLVQGGEKLFF. CDR3 in DNA: TGTGCCAGCAGCTTGGTGCAGGGTGGAGAAAAACTGTTTTTT. The full variable domain, rest sourced from reference TRBV7-6 and TRBJ1-4, is GAGVSQSPRYKVTKRGQDVALRCDPISGHVSLYWYRQALGQGPEFLTYFNYEAQQDKSGLPNDRFSAERPEGSISTLTIQRTEQRDSAMYRCASSLVQGGEKLFFGSGTQLSVL.

This clonotype was seen repeatedly, ten times or more. The V gene is TRBV27, the J gene TRBJ2-1; 10 bases are shared with TRBD1. V was pared by 6 bases and J by 3 bases, with 5 bases of the junction left unmatched. The CDR3 is 15 amino acids. Per germline, CDR1 MNHEY and CDR2 SMNVEV (reference sequence). The CDR3 DNA reads as TGTGCCAGCAGGTCCGGACAGGGGGTCTACAATGAGCAGTTCTTC. It encodes CASRSGQGVYNEQFF.

This clonotype has a count of ten or more. The J gene is TRBJ2-1, the V gene TRBV19; 14 bases agree with TRBD2. From germline, CDR1 is LNHDA and CDR2 SQIVND (reference sequence). The CDR3 loop spans 19 amino acids. The J segment lost 1 base and the V segment lost 3 bases, leaving 8 bases of the junction unmatched. The CDR3 DNA reads as TGTGCCAGTAGTATTATCGGACTAGCGGGAGGTGGGTCCTACAATGAGCAGTTCTTC. Translation gives CASSIIGLAGGGSYNEQFF.

Regarding this clonotype: A junction end diverges from the germline sequence, so it may reflect a read error. The CDR3 region is CASSYQGLVNTGELSF. In DNA form, the CDR3 reads TGTGCCAGCAGTTATCAGGGACTAGTTAACACCGGGGAGCTGTCCTTT. This rearrangement joins TRBV12-3 or TRBV12-4 to TRBJ2-2; 8 positions match TRBD2. The CDR3 length is 16 residues.

This clonotype was counted at least ten times. The V gene is TRBV27, the J gene TRBJ1-4; D gene unclear. The CDR3 consists of 19 residues. V was trimmed by 5 bases and J by 7 bases, leaving 29 bases between them. The germline V gene encodes CDR1 MNHEY and CDR2 SMNVEV (reference sequence). The CDR3 loop is CASSPMSGYSNFWSEKLFF. DNA for the CDR3: TGTGCCAGCAGTCCCATGAGTGGGTATTCGAACTTTTGGTCTGAAAAACTGTTTTTT.

By share, this clonotype ranks as medium-sized. This rearrangement joins TRBV12-5 to TRBJ2-1; maybe TRBD2 (5 bases). V lost 1 base, J lost 4 bases, and 8 bases lay in between. The CDR3 spans 14 residues. Germline loops: CDR1 LGHNT, CDR2 FRNRAP. DNA of the CDR3: TGTGCTAGTGGTTTGGGGAGGACTTACAATGAGCAGTTCTTC. It yields the protein CASGLGRTYNEQFF.

J is TRBJ1-6 and V is TRBV6-2 or TRBV6-3, with a weak D call TRBD1 (5 bases). Germline V gives CDR1 MNHEY, CDR2 SVGEGT. This CDR3 comprises 16 residues. Trimming shortened V by 8 bases and J by 8 bases, and 22 bases separated the two germline ends. CDR3 in amino acids: CASRLASGGKDSPLHF. DNA of the CDR3: TGTGCCAGCCGCCTAGCGAGCGGGGGTAAGGATTCACCCCTCCACTTT.

This clonotype came up once. This rearrangement joins TRBV10-1 to TRBJ2-3, with 10 bases identical to TRBD2. Germline values: CDR1 WNHNN, CDR2 SYGVQD (reference sequence). The CDR3 sequence is 18 residues long. The V segment lost 2 bases and the J segment 2 bases; nucleotides outside the gene matches: 10. CDR3 residues: CASSEGRVAGGYTDTQYF. Written as DNA, the CDR3 is TGCGCCAGCAGTGAGGGGAGGGTAGCGGGAGGCTACACAGATACGCAGTATTTT.

On this clonotype: The conserved phenylalanine or tryptophan normally closing the CDR3 is absent here, so this likely arose from a read error. The DNA is left out, because the CDR3 cannot be placed on it with certainty; the CDR3 is given as TCRdb lists it. The chain is built from TRBV7-8 and TRBJ2-7; the table calls TRBD2, which could not be checked here. Both ends counted, the CDR3 spans 16 residues. Germline V gene lookup returns CDR1 SGHVS and CDR2 FQNEAQ. The CDR3 loop reads CASSNLMTSGAYELYS.

With respect to this clonotype: Being one base from a much bigger clone, this may be a read error. The chain combines TRBV20-1 with TRBJ2-7; TRBD2 matches at 12 bases. Looked up from germline, CDR1 is DFQATT and CDR2 is SNEGSKA (reference sequence). The CDR3 has 17 amino acids. CDR3 DNA sequence: TGCAGTGCTAGGGGTCTAGCGGGAGGGGTGGAGTCCTACGAGCAGCACTTC. This sequence encodes CSARGLAGGVESYEQHF.

In this sample, this clonotype turned up many times. The chain has TRBV6-2 or TRBV6-3 and TRBJ2-1; TRBD1 agrees at 7 bases. Trimming removed 1 base from V and 5 bases from J; junction bases left unmatched: 8. There are 16 residues in the CDR3. Germline CDR1 and CDR2: MNHEY and SVGEGT. CDR3 in DNA: TGTGCCAGCAGTTACTTGAGGGGGCCGGGCGACAATGAGCAGTTCTTC. It is translated as CASSYLRGPGDNEQFF.

This clonotype was recorded once. This chain joins TRBV27 and TRBJ1-6; D not resolved. The CDR3 has 18 residues. From germline, CDR1 is MNHEY and CDR2 SMNVEV (reference sequence). Trimming took 5 bases from V and 2 from J, leaving 19 bases between them. CDR3 region: CASSPFPGPSPYNSPLHF. CDR3 nucleotide sequence: TGTGCCAGCAGTCCCTTCCCGGGCCCGAGCCCCTATAATTCACCCCTCCACTTT.

This clonotype was recorded once. The chain links TRBV12-3 or TRBV12-4 to TRBJ1-4; tentative D call: TRBD1 (5 bases). The V end was cut by 1 base, the J end by 3 bases, with 9 bases between. The CDR3 is 15 amino acids. The CDR3 sequence is CASSLVGDANEKLFF. Here the CDR3 DNA reads TGTGCCAGCAGTTTAGTTGGGGACGCTAATGAAAAACTGTTTTTT.

In regard to this clonotype: The final CDR3 position lacks the conserved phenylalanine or tryptophan, pointing to a likely read error. This chain joins TRBV19 and TRBJ2-2; D is uncertain. Trimming left V 6 bases short and J 0 bases short, with 2 bases between. The CDR3 runs 12 residues. The germline CDR1 and CDR2 sequences are LNHDA and SQIVND (reference sequence). CDR3 residues: CASSTNTGELFL. The CDR3 coding sequence is TGTGCCAGTAGCACGAACACCGGGGAGCTGTTTCTT.

Judged by abundance, this clonotype is medium-sized. The rearrangement uses TRBV12-3 or TRBV12-4 and TRBJ2-3; D might be TRBD1 (5 bases). This CDR3 contains 12 residues. V shed 6 bases and J shed 11 bases, with 15 bases lying between them. The CDR3 region has the DNA TGTGCCAGCAGCTCCCCGCGACAGCTGCAGTATTTT. It specifies CASSSPRQLQYF.

This clonotype has at least ten counts. The chain employs TRBV11-2 and TRBJ1-2, with 7 bases matching TRBD1. V was pared by 5 bases and J by 5 bases, with 8 bases of the junction left unmatched. CDR3 length: 14 amino acids. Germline CDR1 and CDR2: SGHAT and FQNNGV. The CDR3 is CASSPTGEKYGYTF. The CDR3 bases are TGTGCCAGCAGCCCTACAGGGGAAAAGTATGGCTACACCTTC.

This clonotype was detected only a few times. This chain connects TRBV12-3 or TRBV12-4 to TRBJ2-7; D gene ambiguous. Between the trimmed V and J ends, which lost 6 bases and 7 bases, there was a span of 13 bases. The CDR3 is 12 residues long. CDR3 protein: CASRQGQFEQYF. CDR3 DNA sequence: TGTGCCAGCAGACAAGGCCAGTTTGAGCAGTACTTC.

A single count supports this clonotype. This chain joins TRBV10-2 and TRBJ2-1; 10 bases are a match to TRBD2. The V and J ends lost 0 bases and 8 bases, in that order; junction bases with no gene match: 7. The CDR3 length is 16 residues. Per germline, CDR1 WSHSY and CDR2 SAAADI. The CDR3 DNA is TGCGCCAGCAGTGAGTCTGTTTCTAGCGGGAGCGATGAGCAGTTCTTC. This codes for CASSESVSSGSDEQFF.

This clonotype occurred a few times. In DNA form, the CDR3 reads TGTGCCACCAATGACAACTATGGCTACACCTTC. It codes for CATNDNYGYTF. The chain links TRBV24-1 to TRBJ1-2; D ambiguous. Germline V gene lookup returns CDR1 KGHDR and CDR2 SFDVKD. The V end lost 8 bases, the J end lost 2 bases, and 5 bases lay between the germline ends. The CDR3 length is 11 residues.

This clonotype has a count of ten or more. A read error may account for a junction end that differs from germline. This rearrangement joins TRBV11-2 to TRBJ2-3, with 7 bases that match TRBD1. The CDR3 is made up of 15 amino acids. Per germline, CDR1 SGHAT and CDR2 FQNNGV. The chain's CDR3 is CASSLGLGGTHTQYF. As DNA, the CDR3 is TGTGCCAGCAGCTTAGGTCTAGGGGGCACCCATACGCAGTATTTC.

V and J are TRBV10-3 and TRBJ2-1; 15 bases fit TRBD2. This CDR3 is built from 18 residues. Looked up from germline, CDR1 is ENHRY and CDR2 is SYGVKD. The V and J ends lost 8 bases and 4 bases, in that order; junction bases with no gene match: 12. In nucleotides, the CDR3 is TGTGCCATCCAGCTTGGGACTAGCGGGAGGAGACAGTACAATGAGCAGTTCTTC. It translates to CAIQLGTSGRRQYNEQFF.

This clonotype occurred once. V usage is TRBV6-1 and J usage is TRBJ1-2; TRBD1 agrees at 12 bases. The CDR3 runs 16 residues. V gave up 5 bases and J gave up 10 bases; unmatched junction bases: 14. CDR1 is MNHNS and CDR2 is SASEGT in the germline V gene. The CDR3 sequence is CASSHGTGGQTTFYTF. The CDR3 DNA follows: TGTGCCAGCAGTCACGGGACAGGGGGCCAAACCACCTTCTACACCTTC.